This T cell receptor beta chain derives from a study of control samples from healthy donors and cancer patients. Only in-frame clones appear in the TCRdb table, and some are missing; sequencing was by immunoSEQ multiplex PCR. The table has tens of thousands of clones, less than 90% seen once. The TCR sequence derives from a woman aged 45 to 65 with colorectal cancer. The sample was PBMCs.

The CDR3 DNA reads as TGTGCCAGCAGCTCTTTTGGTCCCGATCAGCCCCAGCATTTT. It translates to CASSSFGPDQPQHF. This chain links TRBV7-2 with TRBJ1-5; D gene unclear. V was cut by 4 bases and J by 5 bases, with 12 bases left in between. This CDR3 has 14 amino acids. Per the germline V gene, CDR1 is SGHTA and CDR2 is FQGNSA.